This T cell receptor (beta chain) was recovered during a study of identical twins. This clonotype turned up a few times. The germline V gene encodes CDR1 SGHRS and CDR2 YFSETQ. The V gene end was trimmed by 4 bases and the J gene end by 2 bases; junction bases not matched to a gene: 4. The CDR3 totals 15 residues. TCRdb fed the 5' RACE reads into MiXCR, producing one record per CDR3 protein. The sample lists just over 500,000 distinct CDR3 sequences, under 25% occurring once. The data were also submitted as part of a second study, on T cells expressing NK-cell markers.

This receptor was identified in a woman aged 18-35 years in good health. Input material: CD4+ T cells sorted from blood. The chain uses TRBV5-1 and TRBJ2-3; 10 bases are a match to TRBD2. DNA of the CDR3: TGCGCCAGCAGCCTTAGCGGGAGGCCCACAGATACGCAGTATTTT. Its protein is CASSLSGRPTDTQYF.